Listed below are T cell receptor beta chains from one sample, sequenced in a study of shared T cell receptors in the human thymus. Profiled with immunoSEQ multiplex PCR; TCRdb holds only in-frame clones, not every one. The table includes hundreds of thousands of clones, more than 75% detected once. A further study also used this sample, focusing on human thymus T cells.

Input material: thymocytes. All receptors derive from a boy in the first two years of life with a congenital heart defect. Both conserved end residues are part of each CDR3. Some rows have no size entry. The others give once, few or many, or a class for an expanded clone.

clone_size: few
j_call: TRBJ2-7
v_call: TRBV15
cdr3_aa: CATSRGPGTGGPSSYEQYF

clone_size: -
j_call: TRBJ2-1
v_call: TRBV2
cdr3_aa: CASSEGSGSIVSGYNEQFF

clone_size: -
j_call: TRBJ2-7
v_call: TRBV6-6
cdr3_aa: CASRSGRGYEQYF

clone_size: -
j_call: TRBJ1-2
v_call: TRBV6-1
cdr3_aa: CASSLGTGVWGYTF

clone_size: -
j_call: TRBJ1-6
v_call: TRBV4-1
cdr3_aa: CASSQDPGWSNSPLHF

clone_size: few
j_call: TRBJ2-1
v_call: TRBV27
cdr3_aa: CASGRDLAGDSYNEQFF

clone_size: -
j_call: TRBJ2-7
v_call: TRBV27
cdr3_aa: CASSLTAGAPYEQYF

clone_size: -
j_call: TRBJ1-3
v_call: TRBV14
cdr3_aa: CASSPTRAGFPGNTIYF

clone_size: -
j_call: TRBJ2-1
v_call: TRBV11-2
cdr3_aa: CASSLRGTSSNEQFF

clone_size: once
j_call: TRBJ2-7
v_call: TRBV9
cdr3_aa: CASSPRDSSYEQYF

clone_size: -
j_call: TRBJ2-3
v_call: TRBV25-1
cdr3_aa: CASSDPDRGPTDTQYF

clone_size: -
j_call: TRBJ1-1
v_call: TRBV5-4
cdr3_aa: CASSPIRGAQGEAFF

clone_size: -
j_call: TRBJ2-3
v_call: TRBV11-2
cdr3_aa: CASSFRFAQGDTDTQYF

clone_size: -
j_call: TRBJ1-4
v_call: TRBV2
cdr3_aa: CASSGGQDATNEKLFF

clone_size: -
j_call: TRBJ1-4
v_call: TRBV6-5
cdr3_aa: CASSLGQHNEKLFF

clone_size: -
j_call: TRBJ2-2
v_call: TRBV15
cdr3_aa: CATSRAPPSPGGTGELFF

clone_size: -
j_call: TRBJ1-3
v_call: TRBV28
cdr3_aa: CASSSGTGFRNTIYF

clone_size: once
j_call: TRBJ2-3
v_call: TRBV19
cdr3_aa: CASSIDLVGQGALDTQYF

clone_size: -
j_call: TRBJ1-5
v_call: TRBV19
cdr3_aa: CASSIVMGGCNQPQHF

clone_size: -
j_call: TRBJ2-7
v_call: TRBV7-2
cdr3_aa: CASSSRLEIAGSNSYEQYF

clone_size: -
j_call: TRBJ2-7
v_call: TRBV28
cdr3_aa: CASSLSETRVFYEQYF

clone_size: -
j_call: TRBJ1-2
v_call: TRBV27
cdr3_aa: CASSPKQGEDYGYTF

clone_size: once
j_call: TRBJ1-1
v_call: TRBV19
cdr3_aa: CASGQQAEAFF

clone_size: few
j_call: TRBJ1-1
v_call: TRBV18
cdr3_aa: CASSPRGERLHEAFF

clone_size: -
j_call: TRBJ2-5
v_call: TRBV20-1
cdr3_aa: CSPGQETQYF